This T cell receptor beta chain was sequenced in a study of spatial heterogeneity in lung cancer. Study information: Counts of TCR transcripts in tumor regions correlated strongly with a T cell module score (derived from matched bulk RNA-seq). Broader study findings: Higher tumor mutation counts went along with higher counts of expanded intratumoral alpha and beta TCRs.

As for time point: sample taken at primary tumor resection. Unsorted whole RNA of tumor, nontumor lung or frozen PBMC was sequenced. This clonotype has a handful of counts. Its antigen remains unidentified. The CDR3 covers 17 residues. After removal of 3 bases from V and 4 bases from J, the junction contained 10 bases not matched to a gene. Germline assignment: CDR1 MDHEN and CDR2 SYDVKM. Carried by each TCR cDNA molecule was a unique molecular identifier. TCRdb fed the 5' RACE reads into MiXCR, producing one record per CDR3 protein. In the table there are several thousand distinct CDR3 sequences, about 9.3% of which are singletons.

The chain employs TRBV28 and TRBJ2-3; TRBD2 aligns across 10 bases. This clonotype originated in a male donor with early-stage non-small cell lung cancer. The sequencing here drew on lung tumor tissue, taken at surgery. The CDR3 region is CASSFPVASGSSDTQYF. DNA of the CDR3: TGTGCCAGCAGTTTCCCGGTTGCTAGCGGGAGTTCAGATACGCAGTATTTT.